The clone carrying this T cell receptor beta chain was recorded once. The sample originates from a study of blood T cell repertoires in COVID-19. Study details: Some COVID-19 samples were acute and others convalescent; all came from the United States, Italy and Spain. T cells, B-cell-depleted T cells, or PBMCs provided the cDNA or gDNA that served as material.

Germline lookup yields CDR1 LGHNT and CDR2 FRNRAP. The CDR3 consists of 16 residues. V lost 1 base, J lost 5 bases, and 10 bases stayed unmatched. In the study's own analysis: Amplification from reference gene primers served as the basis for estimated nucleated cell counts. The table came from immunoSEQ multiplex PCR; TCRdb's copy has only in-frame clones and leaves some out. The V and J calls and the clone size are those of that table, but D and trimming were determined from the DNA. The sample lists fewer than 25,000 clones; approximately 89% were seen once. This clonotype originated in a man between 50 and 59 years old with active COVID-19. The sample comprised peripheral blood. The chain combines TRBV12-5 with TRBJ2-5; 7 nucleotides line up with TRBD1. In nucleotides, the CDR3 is TGTGCTAGTGGTTTGGGAAGGACAGGAAGAGTGGAGACCCAGTACTTC. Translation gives CASGLGRTGRVETQYF.